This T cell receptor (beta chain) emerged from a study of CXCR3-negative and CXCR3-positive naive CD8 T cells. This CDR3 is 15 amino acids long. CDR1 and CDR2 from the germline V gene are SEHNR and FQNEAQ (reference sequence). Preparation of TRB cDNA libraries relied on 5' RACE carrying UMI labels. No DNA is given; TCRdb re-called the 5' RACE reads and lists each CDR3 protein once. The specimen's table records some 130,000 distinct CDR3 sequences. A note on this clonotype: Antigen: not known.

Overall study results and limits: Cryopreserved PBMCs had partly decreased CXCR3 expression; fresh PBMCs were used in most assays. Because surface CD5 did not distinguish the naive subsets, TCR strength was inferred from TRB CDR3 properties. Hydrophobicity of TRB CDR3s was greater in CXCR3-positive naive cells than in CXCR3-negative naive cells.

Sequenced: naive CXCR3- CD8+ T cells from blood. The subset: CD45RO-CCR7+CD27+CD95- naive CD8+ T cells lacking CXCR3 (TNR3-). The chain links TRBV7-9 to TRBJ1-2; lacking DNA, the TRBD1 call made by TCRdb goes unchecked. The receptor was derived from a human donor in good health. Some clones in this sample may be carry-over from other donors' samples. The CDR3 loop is CASSSLWDSQYGYTF. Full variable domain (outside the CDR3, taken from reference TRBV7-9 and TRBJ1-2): DTGVSQNPRHKITKRGQNVTFRCDPISEHNRLYWYRQTLGQGPEFLTYFQNEAQLEKSRLLSDRFSAERPKGSFSTLEIQRTEQGDSAMYLCASSSLWDSQYGYTFGSGTRLTVV.